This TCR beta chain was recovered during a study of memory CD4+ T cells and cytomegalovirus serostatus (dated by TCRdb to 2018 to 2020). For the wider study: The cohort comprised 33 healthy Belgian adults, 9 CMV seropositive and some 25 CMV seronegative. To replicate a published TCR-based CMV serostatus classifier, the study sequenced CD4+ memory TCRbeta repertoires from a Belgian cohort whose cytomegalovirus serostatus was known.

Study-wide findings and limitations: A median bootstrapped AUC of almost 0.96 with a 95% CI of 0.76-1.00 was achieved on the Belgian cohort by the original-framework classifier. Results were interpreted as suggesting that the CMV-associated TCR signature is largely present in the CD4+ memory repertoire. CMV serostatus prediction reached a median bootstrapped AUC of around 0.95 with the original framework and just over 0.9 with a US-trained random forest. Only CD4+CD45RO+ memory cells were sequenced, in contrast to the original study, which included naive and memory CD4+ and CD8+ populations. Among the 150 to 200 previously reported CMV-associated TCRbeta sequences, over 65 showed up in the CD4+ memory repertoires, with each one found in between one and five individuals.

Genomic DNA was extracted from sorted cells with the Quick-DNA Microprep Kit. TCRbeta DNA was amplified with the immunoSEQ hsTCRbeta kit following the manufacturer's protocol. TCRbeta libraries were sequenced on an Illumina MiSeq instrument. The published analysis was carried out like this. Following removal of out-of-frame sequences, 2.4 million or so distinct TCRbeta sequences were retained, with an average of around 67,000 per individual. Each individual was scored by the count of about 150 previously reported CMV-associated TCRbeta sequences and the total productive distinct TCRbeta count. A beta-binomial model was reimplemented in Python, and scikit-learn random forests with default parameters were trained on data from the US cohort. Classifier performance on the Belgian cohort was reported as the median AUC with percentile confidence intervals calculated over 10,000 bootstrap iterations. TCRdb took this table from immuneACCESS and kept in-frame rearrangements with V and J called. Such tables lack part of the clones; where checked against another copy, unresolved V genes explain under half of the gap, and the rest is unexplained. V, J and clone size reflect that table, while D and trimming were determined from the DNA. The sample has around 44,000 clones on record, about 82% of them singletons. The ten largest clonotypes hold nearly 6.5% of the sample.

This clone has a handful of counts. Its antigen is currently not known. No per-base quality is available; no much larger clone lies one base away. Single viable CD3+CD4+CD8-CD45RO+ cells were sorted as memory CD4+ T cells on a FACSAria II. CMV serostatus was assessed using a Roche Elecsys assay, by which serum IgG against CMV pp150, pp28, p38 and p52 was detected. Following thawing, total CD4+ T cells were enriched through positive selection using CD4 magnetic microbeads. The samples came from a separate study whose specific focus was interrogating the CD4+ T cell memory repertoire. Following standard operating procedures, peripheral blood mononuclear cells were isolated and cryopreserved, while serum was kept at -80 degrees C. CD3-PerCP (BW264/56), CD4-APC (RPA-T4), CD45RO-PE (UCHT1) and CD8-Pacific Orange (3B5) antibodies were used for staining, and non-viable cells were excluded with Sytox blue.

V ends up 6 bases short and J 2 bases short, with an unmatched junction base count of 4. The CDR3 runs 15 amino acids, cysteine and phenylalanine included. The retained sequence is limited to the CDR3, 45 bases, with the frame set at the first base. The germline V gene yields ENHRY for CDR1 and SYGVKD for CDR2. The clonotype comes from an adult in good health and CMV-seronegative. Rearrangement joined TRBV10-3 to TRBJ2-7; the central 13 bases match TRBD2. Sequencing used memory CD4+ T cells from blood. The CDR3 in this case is CAIRAGLAGTYEQYF. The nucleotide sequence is TGTGCCATCAGGGCGGGACTAGCGGGAACCTACGAGCAGTACTTC.